This T cell receptor (beta chain) is from a study of technical replicates of blood from a handful of donors (TCRdb year 2017). This clone has only one observation. There is no known antigen for this receptor. Base qualities are missing; no much larger clone stands one base away. The CDR3 runs 12 residues from the cysteine to the phenylalanine. Of all the DNA, just the CDR3 is kept, 36 bases in frame from base 1. The germline V gene specifies SGHRS as CDR1 and YFSETQ as CDR2. V loses 2 bases, J loses 6 bases, and the germline ends lie 9 bases apart. Library preparation employed the immunoSEQ multiplex PCR assay. The source is immuneACCESS, and TCRdb retained only in-frame sequences with V and J called. Part of the clones is not carried over; for the studies checked, unresolved V genes explain less than half of this, and the remainder is unexplained. In this sample the table shows around 56,000 clones, over 90% of which occur a single time. The top ten clones comprise just over 3% of the sample.

Sequencing used PBMCs. The chain is assembled from TRBV5-1 and TRBJ2-7; the D gene remains uncertain. The sequence was collected from a human donor in good health. Some clones in this sample may be carry-over from other donors' samples. The CDR3 region has the sequence CASSFGEGEQYF. The DNA sequence follows: TGCGCCAGCAGCTTCGGAGAAGGCGAGCAGTACTTC.